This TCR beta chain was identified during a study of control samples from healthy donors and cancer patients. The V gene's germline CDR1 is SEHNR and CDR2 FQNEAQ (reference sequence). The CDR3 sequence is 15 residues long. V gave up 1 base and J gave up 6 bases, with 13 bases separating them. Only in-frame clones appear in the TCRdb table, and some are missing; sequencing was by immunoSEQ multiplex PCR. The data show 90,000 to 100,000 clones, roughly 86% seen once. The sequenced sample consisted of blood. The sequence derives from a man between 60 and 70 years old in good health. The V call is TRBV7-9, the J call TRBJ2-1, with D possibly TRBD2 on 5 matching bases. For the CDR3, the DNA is TGTGCCAGCAGCTTAGAGAGCGGCCCTCTCAATGAGCAGTTCTTC. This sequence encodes CASSLESGPLNEQFF.